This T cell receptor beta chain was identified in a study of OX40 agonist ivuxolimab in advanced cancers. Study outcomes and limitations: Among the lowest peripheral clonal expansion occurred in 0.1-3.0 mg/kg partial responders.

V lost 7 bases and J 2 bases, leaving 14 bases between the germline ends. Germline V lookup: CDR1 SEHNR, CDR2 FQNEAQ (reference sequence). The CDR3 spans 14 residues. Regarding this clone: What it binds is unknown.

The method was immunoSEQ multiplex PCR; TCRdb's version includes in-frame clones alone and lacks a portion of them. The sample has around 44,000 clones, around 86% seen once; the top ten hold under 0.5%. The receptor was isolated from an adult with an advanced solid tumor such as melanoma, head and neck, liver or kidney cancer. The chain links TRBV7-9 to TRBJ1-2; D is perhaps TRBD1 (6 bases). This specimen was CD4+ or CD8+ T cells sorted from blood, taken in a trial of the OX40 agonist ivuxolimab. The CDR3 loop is CASTFSTGNYGYTF. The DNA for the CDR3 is TGTGCCAGCACATTCTCAACAGGGAACTATGGCTACACCTTC.